A selection of T cell receptor beta chains follows, all from one sample in a study of cytomegalovirus exposure and HLA in healthy donors. The data were produced by immunoSEQ multiplex PCR, yet TCRdb's version contains in-frame clones alone and is incomplete. Of approximately 56,000 clones in the sample, around 94% were seen once. Material for sequencing was PBMCs. The receptors here all came from a man aged 18 to 30 in good health and CMV-seronegative. The CDR3 runs from the conserved cysteine through the conserved F or W. The D gene is left open where the match is weak. Expanded clones get a size class; other rows say once, few or many, or leave the size out.

J gene | D gene | clone size | V gene | CDR3 DNA | CDR3 protein
TRBJ2-7 | TRBD1 | . | TRBV7-2 | TGTGCCAGCAGCTCCTCAGGGGGCGCACGGTACGAGCAGTACTTC | CASSSSGGARYEQYF
TRBJ2-1 | . | . | TRBV29-1 | TGCAGCGGGCGGAGGCCCGGCAATGAGCAGTTCTTC | CSGRRPGNEQFF
TRBJ2-1 | . | . | TRBV6-6 | TGTGCCAGCAGTTACTCCGGGTACTCCCCCTACAATGAGCAGTTCTTC | CASSYSGYSPYNEQFF
TRBJ2-3 | TRBD1 | . | TRBV28 | TGTGCCAGCAGTTTATTCCCGACAGGGGTACAGTATTTT | CASSLFPTGVQYF
TRBJ2-3 | TRBD1 | once | TRBV9 | TGTGCCAGCAGCACCCGGACAGGGGGATGGACAGATACGCAGTATTTT | CASSTRTGGWTDTQYF
TRBJ1-4 | . | . | TRBV6-1 | TGTGCCTTAGGGGGGGCAGCTAATGAAAAACTGTTTTTT | CALGGAANEKLFF
TRBJ2-1 | TRBD2 | . | TRBV7-8 | TGTGCCAGCAGCTCCAGACTAGCGGGAGCGGTAAGCTCCTACAATGAGCAGTTCTTC | CASSSRLAGAVSSYNEQFF
TRBJ2-7 | TRBD2 | . | TRBV5-5 | TGTGCCAGCAGCTCGGGACTAGCGGGATACCGGGAGCAGTACTTC | CASSSGLAGYREQYF
TRBJ1-2 | . | . | TRBV21-1 | TGTGCCAGCAGCAAAGCAAACGGGACAGGGGTTGGCTACACCTTC | CASSKANGTGVGYTF
TRBJ2-7 | . | . | TRBV28 | TGTGCCAGCAGTCCCCGACTGACCTCCTACGAGCAGTACTTC | CASSPRLTSYEQYF